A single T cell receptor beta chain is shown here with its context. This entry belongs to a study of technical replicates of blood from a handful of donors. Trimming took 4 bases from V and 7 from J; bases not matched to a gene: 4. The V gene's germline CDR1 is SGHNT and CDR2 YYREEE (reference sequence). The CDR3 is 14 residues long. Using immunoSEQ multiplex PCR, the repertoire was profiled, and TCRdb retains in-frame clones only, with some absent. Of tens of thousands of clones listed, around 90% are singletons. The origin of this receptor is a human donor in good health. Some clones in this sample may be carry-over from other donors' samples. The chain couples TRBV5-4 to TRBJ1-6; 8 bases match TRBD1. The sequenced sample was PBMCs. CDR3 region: CASSKDRVNSPLHF. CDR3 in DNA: TGTGCCAGCAGCAAGGACAGGGTCAATTCACCCCTCCACTTT.